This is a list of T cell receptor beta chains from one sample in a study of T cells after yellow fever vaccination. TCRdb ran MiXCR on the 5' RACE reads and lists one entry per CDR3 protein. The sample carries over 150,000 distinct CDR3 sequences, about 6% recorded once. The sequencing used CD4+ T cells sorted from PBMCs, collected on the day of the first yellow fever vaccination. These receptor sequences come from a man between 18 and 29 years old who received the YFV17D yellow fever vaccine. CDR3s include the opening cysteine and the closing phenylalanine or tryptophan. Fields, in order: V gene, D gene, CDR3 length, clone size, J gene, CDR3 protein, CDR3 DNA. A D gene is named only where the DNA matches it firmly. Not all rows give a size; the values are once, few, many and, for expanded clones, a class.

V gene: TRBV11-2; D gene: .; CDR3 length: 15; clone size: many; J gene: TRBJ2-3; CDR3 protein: CASSLGFQGGSSVDF; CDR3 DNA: TGTGCCAGCAGCTTAGGGTTCCAGGGCGGTTCTTCTGTGGATTTT
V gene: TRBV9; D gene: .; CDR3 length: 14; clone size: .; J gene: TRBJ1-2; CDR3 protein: CASSVAGEGNGYTF; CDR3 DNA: TGTGCCAGCAGCGTAGCAGGGGAAGGGAACGGCTACACCTTC
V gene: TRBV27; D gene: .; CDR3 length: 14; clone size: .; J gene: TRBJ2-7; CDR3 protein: CASSGTGPPYEQYF; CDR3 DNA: TGTGCCAGCAGTGGTACAGGACCGCCCTACGAGCAGTACTTC
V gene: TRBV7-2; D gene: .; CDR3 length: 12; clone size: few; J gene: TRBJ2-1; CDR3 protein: CASSWGQNEQFF; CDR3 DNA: TGTGCCAGCAGCTGGGGGCAAAATGAGCAGTTCTTC
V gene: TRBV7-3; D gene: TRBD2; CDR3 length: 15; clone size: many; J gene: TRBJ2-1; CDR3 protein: CASSLQGGGAVEQFF; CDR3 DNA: TGTGCCAGCAGCCTACAAGGCGGGGGGGCCGTTGAGCAGTTCTTC
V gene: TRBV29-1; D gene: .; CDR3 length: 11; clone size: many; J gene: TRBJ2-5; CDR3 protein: CSGGFEETQYF; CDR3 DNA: TGCAGCGGGGGCTTTGAAGAGACCCAGTACTTC
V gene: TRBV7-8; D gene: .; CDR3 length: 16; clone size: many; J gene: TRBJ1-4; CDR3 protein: CASAYRRAAEGEKLFF; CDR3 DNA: TGTGCCAGCGCTTATAGGAGGGCAGCCGAGGGGGAAAAACTGTTTTTT
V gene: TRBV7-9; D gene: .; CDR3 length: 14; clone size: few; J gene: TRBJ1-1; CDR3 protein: CASLGDSGYTEAFF; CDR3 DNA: TGTGCCAGCTTGGGGGATTCGGGCTACACTGAAGCTTTCTTT
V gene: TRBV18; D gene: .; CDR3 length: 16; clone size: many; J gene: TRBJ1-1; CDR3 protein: CASSPQQGVMNTEAFF; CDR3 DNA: TGTGCCAGCTCACCACAGCAAGGAGTAATGAACACTGAAGCTTTCTTT
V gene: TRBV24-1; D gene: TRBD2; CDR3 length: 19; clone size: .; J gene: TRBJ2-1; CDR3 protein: CATSDSGFSGGRRANEQFF; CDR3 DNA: TGTGCCACCAGTGATTCAGGGTTTAGCGGGGGCCGAAGAGCGAATGAGCAGTTCTTC
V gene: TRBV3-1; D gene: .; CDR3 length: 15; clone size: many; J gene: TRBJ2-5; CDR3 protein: CASSQDSGQQETQYF; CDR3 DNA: TGTGCCAGCAGCCAAGACTCCGGACAGCAAGAGACCCAGTACTTC
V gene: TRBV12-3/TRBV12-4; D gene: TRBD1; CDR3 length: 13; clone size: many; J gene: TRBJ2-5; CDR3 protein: CASSLRDRETQYF; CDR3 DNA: TGTGCCAGCAGTCTCCGGGACAGGGAGACCCAGTACTTC
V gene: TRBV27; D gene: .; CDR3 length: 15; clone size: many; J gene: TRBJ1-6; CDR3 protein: CASTLRPTAGSPLHF; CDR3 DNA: TGTGCCAGCACCCTTCGACCGACCGCCGGTTCACCCCTCCACTTT
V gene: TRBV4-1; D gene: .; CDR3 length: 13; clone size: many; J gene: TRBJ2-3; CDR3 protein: CASSLLGTDTQYF; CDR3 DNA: TGCGCCAGCAGCCTTCTGGGTACAGATACGCAGTATTTT